Following are 32 T cell receptor beta chains from one sample sequenced in a study of cytomegalovirus exposure and HLA in healthy donors. TCRdb keeps only in-frame clones here, not all; method: immunoSEQ multiplex PCR. The sample includes some 350,000 clones, about nine tenths of them seen just once. Source material: PBMCs. All receptors derive from a woman in her 30s in good health and CMV-seropositive.

This clone was counted a single time. This sequence joins TRBV27 and TRBJ2-7; TRBD2 matches at 9 bases. The germline gives CDR1 MNHEY, CDR2 SMNVEV (reference sequence). V lost 5 bases to trimming and J lost 3 bases; unmatched junction nucleotides: 8. CDR3 length: 15 amino acids. The CDR3 coding sequence is TGTGCCAGCAGTACACTAGCGGGCCTTAACTACGAGCAGTACTTC. Its translation is CASSTLAGLNYEQYF.

The chain carries TRBV29-1 and TRBJ2-7; D ambiguous. Trimming removed 4 bases from V and 5 bases from J, with 9 bases in between. The CDR3 has 11 amino acids. Per germline, CDR1 SQVTM and CDR2 ANQGSEA. The CDR3 here is CSVVSVDEQYF. The CDR3 DNA follows: TGCAGCGTTGTATCTGTGGACGAGCAGTACTTC.

The chain employs TRBV28 and TRBJ2-1; 10 nucleotides match TRBD2. After removal of 1 base from V and 3 bases from J, the junction contained 9 bases not matched to a gene. This CDR3 has 18 residues. Germline values: CDR1 MDHEN, CDR2 SYDVKM. The CDR3 DNA sequence: TGTGCCAGCAGTTTATTTAGCGGGAGGCCCCGCGTCTACAATGAGCAGTTCTTC. The encoded protein is CASSLFSGRPRVYNEQFF.

The chain uses TRBV7-3 and TRBJ1-3; TRBD1 might be the D (6 bases). V lost 1 base and J 2 bases, leaving 12 bases between the germline ends. The CDR3 is 16 residues long. CDR1 SGHTA and CDR2 FQGTGA come from the germline V gene. The CDR3 nucleotides are TGTGCCAGCAGCTTAAACGCAGGGGTAGCTGGAAACACCATATATTTT. Protein: CASSLNAGVAGNTIYF.

The chain recombines TRBV27 with TRBJ2-3; unclear D gene. V was trimmed by 8 bases and J by 2 bases, leaving 14 bases between them. This CDR3 is 14 amino acids long. The germline V gene has CDR1 MNHEY and CDR2 SMNVEV (reference sequence). The CDR3 reads CASFYPAYTDTQYF. The CDR3 bases are TGTGCCAGCTTTTATCCAGCTTACACAGATACGCAGTATTTT.

The chain links TRBV28 to TRBJ1-1; TRBD1 might be the D (6 bases). Germline V gene sequence: CDR1 MDHEN, CDR2 SYDVKM. The CDR3 length is 15 residues. Trimming left V 3 bases short and J 0 bases short, with 11 bases between. CDR3 coding DNA: TGTGCCAGCAGTTTCAGGGGCAGTATGAACACTGAAGCTTTCTTT. Translation gives CASSFRGSMNTEAFF.

The V and J genes are TRBV28 and TRBJ1-1, with D unresolved. V was pared by 3 bases and J by 1 base, with 9 bases between. This CDR3 has 14 residues. Germline lookup yields CDR1 MDHEN and CDR2 SYDVKM. The CDR3 region has the DNA TGTGCCAGCAGTTTTTCTAGGGAGAACACTGAAGCTTTCTTT. As protein: CASSFSRENTEAFF.

This CDR3 reads CASSQGGKTYNEQFF. The CDR3 nucleotides are TGCGCCAGCAGCCAAGGCGGAAAAACGTACAATGAGCAGTTCTTC. V usage is TRBV4-1 and J usage is TRBJ2-1; D is undetermined. Germline CDR1 and CDR2: MGHRA and YSYEKL. The CDR3 is 15 residues long. The V end was cut by 1 base, the J end by 4 bases, with 11 bases between.

The V and J genes are TRBV7-2 and TRBJ2-7, with D perhaps TRBD2 (6 bases). Germline lookup yields CDR1 SGHTA and CDR2 FQGNSA. The CDR3 runs 13 residues. With 4 bases removed from V and 12 bases from J, the gap between germline ends came to 19 bases. CDR3 amino acids: CASSSRRGTVGYF. The CDR3 DNA reads as TGTGCCAGCAGCTCTCGCCGGGGGACGGTGGGGTACTTC.

This chain links TRBV19 with TRBJ1-1, with 10 nucleotides matching TRBD1. The length of the CDR3 is 17 residues. The V gene's germline CDR1 is LNHDA and CDR2 SQIVND (reference sequence). The V and J ends lost 5 bases and 2 bases, in that order; junction bases with no gene match: 11. In nucleotides, the CDR3 is TGTGCCAGTAGTCCTCGGGGGACAGGGGTCTACAACACTGAAGCTTTCTTT. This gives the protein CASSPRGTGVYNTEAFF.

The V gene is TRBV13, the J gene TRBJ2-7, with 9 bases aligning to TRBD2. This CDR3 contains 15 residues. CDR1 is PRHDT and CDR2 is FYEKMQ in the germline V gene (reference sequence). With 3 bases clipped from V and 1 base from J, the junction kept 4 bases outside the gene matches. The CDR3 DNA sequence: TGTGCCAGCAGCTTTGGACTAGCGTTATCCTACGAGCAGTACTTC. Its protein product is CASSFGLALSYEQYF.

The chain's CDR3 is CASSATSGVARGEQFF. The CDR3 region has the DNA TGTGCCAGCAGCGCGACTAGCGGCGTCGCCCGGGGGGAGCAGTTCTTC. The V call is TRBV9, the J call TRBJ2-1, with 9 bases matching TRBD2. J gave up 10 bases and V 3 bases, and 14 bases lay outside the gene matches. CDR1 and CDR2 (germline): SGDLS, YYNGEE. The CDR3 loop spans 16 amino acids.

This clone was observed once. The gene calls are TRBV9 and TRBJ2-3; tentative D call: TRBD1 (6 bases). The V and J ends lost 3 bases and 2 bases respectively, with 16 bases between them. Germline CDR1 and CDR2: SGDLS and YYNGEE. The CDR3 has 16 residues. The CDR3 loop reads CASSAGGQRVTDTQYF. The CDR3 DNA follows: TGTGCCAGCAGCGCCGGTGGACAGAGAGTCACAGATACGCAGTATTTT.

The J gene is TRBJ2-7, the V gene TRBV18, with 8 bases aligning to TRBD1. The CDR3 totals 17 residues. In germline, CDR1 is KGHSH, CDR2 LQKENI. J lost 0 bases, V lost 0 bases, and 7 bases had no gene match. The CDR3 reads CASSPPSLGQVSYEQYF. CDR3 in DNA: TGTGCCAGCTCACCACCGTCCTTGGGACAGGTCTCCTACGAGCAGTACTTC.

The rearrangement links TRBV15 to TRBJ2-5; 8 nucleotides align to TRBD1. The length of the CDR3 is 16 residues. V dropped 3 bases and J dropped 5; count of bases not matched to a gene: 11. CDR1 and CDR2 from the germline V gene are LNHNV and YYDKDF (reference sequence). CDR3 nucleotides: TGTGCCACCAGCAGCAATCTCAGGGGGCGCCTGGAGACCCAGTACTTC. It specifies CATSSNLRGRLETQYF. Filled out from reference TRBV15 and TRBJ2-5, the complete variable domain reads DAMVIQNPRYQVTQFGKPVTLSCSQTLNHNVMYWYQQKSSQAPKLLFHYYDKDFNNEADTPDNFQSRRPNTSFCFLDIRSPGLGDTAMYLCATSSNLRGRLETQYFGPGTRLLVL.

The chain employs TRBV19 and TRBJ1-3; no definite D call. The germline V gene has CDR1 LNHDA and CDR2 SQIVND (reference sequence). Trimming shortened V by 7 bases and J by 5 bases, and 12 bases separated the two germline ends. This CDR3 contains 13 residues. The CDR3 DNA follows: TGTGCCAGTACCTCGGACCGAAGAAACACCATATATTTT. This translates into CASTSDRRNTIYF.

The V and J genes are TRBV30 and TRBJ2-1, with 12 bases that match TRBD2. Germline V gene lookup returns CDR1 GTSNPN and CDR2 SVGIG (reference sequence). This CDR3 spans 16 amino acids. V was pared by 3 bases and J by 4 bases, with 7 bases of the junction left unmatched. CDR3 sequence: CAWRSGTSGLYNEQFF. The CDR3 DNA is TGTGCCTGGAGAAGCGGGACTAGCGGGTTATACAATGAGCAGTTCTTC.

V usage is TRBV5-3 and J usage is TRBJ2-1, with TRBD2 matching over 10 bases. TRBV5-3 is flagged as an ORF with uncertain function. This CDR3 region has 17 residues. Losses at the gene ends were 0 bases for V and 3 bases for J; bases not matched to a gene: 6. The CDR3 loop reads CARSLASGGANYNEQFF. The CDR3 DNA is TGTGCCAGAAGCTTGGCTAGCGGGGGAGCCAACTACAATGAGCAGTTCTTC.

This CDR3 reads CSTDIQNEQFF. CDR3 sequence (DNA): TGCAGCACCGATATCCAGAATGAGCAGTTCTTC. The V and J genes are TRBV29-1 and TRBJ2-1; D gene uncertain. Germline V gene lookup returns CDR1 SQVTM and CDR2 ANQGSEA. The CDR3 has 11 amino acids. Trimming pared 8 bases from V and 7 bases from J, leaving 12 bases between.

The chain recombines TRBV4-3 with TRBJ2-3, with TRBD2 matching 10 bases. Trimming at V came to 0 bases and at J to 3 bases, leaving 3 bases not matched to a gene. Germline CDR1 and CDR2: LGHNA and YSLEER. CDR3 length: 16 amino acids. This CDR3 reads CASSQDPAGGTDTQYF. Written as DNA, the CDR3 is TGCGCCAGCAGCCAAGATCCAGCGGGAGGGACAGATACGCAGTATTTT.

The chain has TRBV6-5 and TRBJ2-1; either TRBD1 or TRBD2 may fit D (5 bases each). Trimming stripped 1 base from V and 5 bases from J, with 9 bases between. The CDR3 consists of 14 residues. Germline-derived CDR1 and CDR2 are MNHEY and SVGAGI. The CDR3 DNA follows: TGTGCCAGCAGTTACTTGAGGGGTCACAATGAGCAGTTCTTC. Translation: CASSYLRGHNEQFF.

This chain uses TRBV25-1 with TRBJ2-5; possible D gene TRBD1, 6 bases. The V gene's germline CDR1 is MGHDK and CDR2 SYGVNS. V dropped 4 bases and J dropped 4 bases, with 13 bases sitting between them. This CDR3 is built from 14 residues. CDR3: CASSAFRGIETQYF. The DNA of the CDR3 is TGTGCCAGCAGTGCTTTTAGGGGGATAGAGACCCAGTACTTC.

Only one count was recorded for this clone. The chain carries TRBV6-1 and TRBJ2-3; a possible D gene is TRBD1 (5 bases). Per germline, CDR1 MNHNS and CDR2 SASEGT. CDR3 length equals 14 residues. V lost 3 bases, J lost 7 bases, and 14 bases lay in between. This CDR3 reads CASSERVGAYTQYF. The CDR3 nucleotides are TGTGCCAGCAGTGAGAGAGTAGGGGCGTATACGCAGTATTTT.

The J gene is TRBJ1-2, the V gene TRBV9, with D tentatively TRBD1 (6 bases). This CDR3 has 14 residues. Trimming cost V 3 bases and J 1 base, with 10 bases left between them. CDR1 SGDLS and CDR2 YYNGEE come from the germline V gene. CDR3 residues: CASSDSQGNYGYTF. The CDR3 DNA follows: TGTGCCAGCAGCGACTCACAGGGTAACTATGGCTACACCTTC.

This clone was picked up one time. V gene TRBV25-1 combines with J gene TRBJ2-2; 14 positions agree with TRBD2. This CDR3 is built from 18 residues. CDR1 is MGHDK and CDR2 is SYGVNS in the germline V gene. Unmatched junction bases numbered 7, after V lost 3 bases and J lost 4 bases. CDR3 amino acids: CASSDRLAGGLSTGELFF. The CDR3 bases are TGTGCCAGCAGTGACAGACTAGCGGGGGGGCTGAGCACCGGGGAGCTGTTTTTT.

This sequence joins TRBV7-6 and TRBJ2-3; a weak D match, TRBD2 (6 bases). CDR3 length equals 16 residues. Trimming pared 3 bases from V and 3 bases from J, leaving 16 bases between. The germline CDR1 and CDR2 sequences are SGHVS and FNYEAQ. This CDR3 is CASSFTRGWGTDTQYF. The CDR3, as DNA: TGTGCCAGCAGCTTCACCCGGGGGTGGGGTACAGATACGCAGTATTTT.

V is TRBV6-5 and J is TRBJ1-2; TRBD1 matches 8 bases. The CDR3 length is 14 residues. After removal of 5 bases from V and 6 bases from J, the junction contained 8 bases not matched to a gene. CDR1 is MNHEY, CDR2 SVGAGI, per germline. CDR3 nucleotides: TGTGCCAGCAGTGCAATATCGGACAGGGATGGCTACACCTTC. As protein: CASSAISDRDGYTF.

The chain joins TRBV5-1 to TRBJ1-1; D is undetermined. Germline V gene sequence: CDR1 SGHRS, CDR2 YFSETQ. CDR3 length: 15 amino acids. Trimming took 0 bases from V and 1 from J, leaving 10 bases between them. The DNA for the CDR3 is TGCGCCAGCAGCTTGGCCGTGGCAGGGAACACTGAAGCTTTCTTT. It is translated as CASSLAVAGNTEAFF.

The V call is TRBV5-1, the J call TRBJ2-2, with 8 bases identical to TRBD2. Per the germline V gene, CDR1 is SGHRS and CDR2 is YFSETQ. The CDR3 totals 16 residues. The junction had 5 bases not matched to a gene; V was cut back by 4 bases and J by 0 bases. The chain's CDR3 is CASSPRTSPNTGELFF. Here the CDR3 DNA reads TGCGCCAGCAGCCCAAGGACTAGCCCGAACACCGGGGAGCTGTTTTTT.

V gene TRBV19 combines with J gene TRBJ1-2; D is perhaps TRBD1 (5 bases). Germline values: CDR1 LNHDA, CDR2 SQIVND (reference sequence). The CDR3 runs 13 residues. With 6 bases removed from V and 5 bases from J, the gap between germline ends came to 13 bases. CDR3 sequence (DNA): TGTGCCAGTAGCCCGGGACGAAAATATGGCTACACCTTC. Its translation is CASSPGRKYGYTF.

The chain is built from TRBV29-1 and TRBJ1-1; 8 positions match TRBD1. J gave up 2 bases and V 6 bases, and 8 bases lay outside the gene matches. Germline values: CDR1 SQVTM, CDR2 ANQGSEA. CDR3 length: 14 residues. CDR3: CSVRTGPRNTEAFF. CDR3 nucleotide sequence: TGCAGCGTCCGGACAGGGCCCCGAAACACTGAAGCTTTCTTT.

To note about this clone: In the same sample, other DNA sequences code for this CDR3. This chain uses TRBV18 with TRBJ2-3; 7 bases align to TRBD1. This CDR3 region has 14 residues. J was trimmed by 1 base and V by 3 bases; bases with no gene match: 1. Germline assignment: CDR1 KGHSH and CDR2 LQKENI. The CDR3 protein is CASSPGTGTDTQYF. The CDR3 DNA reads TGTGCCAGCTCACCCGGGACAGGCACAGATACGCAGTATTTT.